The rows below give T cell receptor beta chains drawn from one sample of a study of blood T cell repertoires in COVID-19. TCRdb's table, derived via immunoSEQ multiplex PCR, lists solely in-frame clones and lacks some. The table shows approximately 160,000 clones, with around 77% occurring only once. Sequencing used peripheral blood. These receptors came from a man aged 65 to 79 with acute or convalescent COVID-19. The CDR3 runs from the conserved cysteine through the conserved F or W. A D gene is named only where the DNA matches it firmly. Only part of the rows carry a size: once, few, many, or a class if the clone is expanded.

J gene: TRBJ1-2; D gene: TRBD1; clone size: once; V gene: TRBV27; CDR3 DNA: TGTGCCAGCAGTCTAGGGGGCGCGAAGGGCTACACCTTC; CDR3 protein: CASSLGGAKGYTF
J gene: TRBJ2-1; D gene: TRBD1; clone size: -; V gene: TRBV27; CDR3 DNA: TGTGCCAGCAGCCGCATGCAGTTGCAGGGGGCGGGTAATGAGCAGTTCTTC; CDR3 protein: CASSRMQLQGAGNEQFF
J gene: TRBJ1-2; D gene: -; clone size: -; V gene: TRBV25-1; CDR3 DNA: TGTGCCAGCAGTGCGGTCGGCTATGGCTACACCTTC; CDR3 protein: CASSAVGYGYTF
J gene: TRBJ1-1; D gene: -; clone size: few; V gene: TRBV7-2; CDR3 DNA: TGTGCCAGCAGCTTAGCGCGTGGGCTGAACACTGAAGCTTTCTTT; CDR3 protein: CASSLARGLNTEAFF
J gene: TRBJ1-3; D gene: TRBD1; clone size: -; V gene: TRBV29-1; CDR3 DNA: TGCAGCGCAATGGGACAGCTCTCTGGAAACACCATATATTTT; CDR3 protein: CSAMGQLSGNTIYF
J gene: TRBJ1-3; D gene: TRBD1; clone size: few; V gene: TRBV18; CDR3 DNA: TGTGCCAGCTCACCGCCGGGACAGTCGGGAAACACCATATATTTT; CDR3 protein: CASSPPGQSGNTIYF
J gene: TRBJ2-3; D gene: -; clone size: -; V gene: TRBV5-4; CDR3 DNA: TGTGCCAGCAGCTTGATGGAGCACACAGATACGCAGTATTTT; CDR3 protein: CASSLMEHTDTQYF
J gene: TRBJ2-5; D gene: -; clone size: once; V gene: TRBV7-2; CDR3 DNA: TGTGCCAGCAGCTTAGTAGGGGGAGAGACCCAGTACTTC; CDR3 protein: CASSLVGGETQYF
J gene: TRBJ1-2; D gene: -; clone size: -; V gene: TRBV19; CDR3 DNA: TGTGCCAGTTGGGGGGGTCCTGGCTACACCTTC; CDR3 protein: CASWGGPGYTF
J gene: TRBJ1-2; D gene: TRBD1; clone size: few; V gene: TRBV19; CDR3 DNA: TGTGCCAGTAGCCGGGACAGGGTGGCATATGGCTACACCTTC; CDR3 protein: CASSRDRVAYGYTF
J gene: TRBJ2-7; D gene: -; clone size: -; V gene: TRBV30; CDR3 DNA: TGTGCCTGGAGTGCCCCTCGTGGTGGGGGCACCTACGAGCAGTACTTC; CDR3 protein: CAWSAPRGGGTYEQYF
J gene: TRBJ2-1; D gene: -; clone size: -; V gene: TRBV5-1; CDR3 DNA: TGCGCCAGCAGCTTTCAGGGGGGAGGTGAGCAGTTCTTC; CDR3 protein: CASSFQGGGEQFF
J gene: TRBJ2-3; D gene: TRBD2; clone size: -; V gene: TRBV2; CDR3 DNA: TGTGCCAGCAGAGCCGGGACTAGCTCTGCAGATACGCAGTATTTT; CDR3 protein: CASRAGTSSADTQYF
J gene: TRBJ2-1; D gene: TRBD2; clone size: few; V gene: TRBV10-1; CDR3 DNA: TGCGCCAGCAGTGACTTAACCCTAGCGGATAGCTCCTACAATGAGCAGTTCTTC; CDR3 protein: CASSDLTLADSSYNEQFF
J gene: TRBJ2-2; D gene: -; clone size: few; V gene: TRBV5-1; CDR3 DNA: TGCGCCAGCAGCTCGGACAGTAACACCGGGGAGCTGTTTTTT; CDR3 protein: CASSSDSNTGELFF
J gene: TRBJ2-1; D gene: -; clone size: -; V gene: TRBV28; CDR3 DNA: TGTGCCACAGCACCCGACGGACTAAATTACAATGAGCAGTTCTTC; CDR3 protein: CATAPDGLNYNEQFF
J gene: TRBJ1-5; D gene: -; clone size: -; V gene: TRBV28; CDR3 DNA: TGTGCCAGCAGTTTAAGCAGGGGAAGCAATCAGCCCCAGCATTTT; CDR3 protein: CASSLSRGSNQPQHF
J gene: TRBJ1-6; D gene: -; clone size: -; V gene: TRBV5-4; CDR3 DNA: TGTGCCAGCAGCTTGGAGGGGACCTATAATTCACCCCTCCACTTT; CDR3 protein: CASSLEGTYNSPLHF
J gene: TRBJ1-6; D gene: TRBD1; clone size: -; V gene: TRBV5-1; CDR3 DNA: TGCGCCAGCAGCAGCCGGGACAGGGGTAACTATAATTCACCCCTCCACTTT; CDR3 protein: CASSSRDRGNYNSPLHF
J gene: TRBJ2-5; D gene: TRBD2; clone size: -; V gene: TRBV5-1; CDR3 DNA: TGCGCCAGCAGCTTATCCCCCCCGGGGGGGCAAGAGACCCAGTACTTC; CDR3 protein: CASSLSPPGGQETQYF
J gene: TRBJ1-2; D gene: -; clone size: -; V gene: TRBV12-3/TRBV12-4; CDR3 DNA: TGTGCCAGCAGTTTAGCGCCCAGCTATGGCTACACCTTC; CDR3 protein: CASSLAPSYGYTF
J gene: TRBJ2-7; D gene: -; clone size: -; V gene: TRBV6-5; CDR3 DNA: TGTGCCAGCAGAGTGAGCGTCTCCTACGAGCAGTACTTC; CDR3 protein: CASRVSVSYEQYF
J gene: TRBJ2-7; D gene: TRBD1; clone size: -; V gene: TRBV24-1; CDR3 DNA: TGTGCCACCAGTGACTCTACAGGGGTTGAATACTTC; CDR3 protein: CATSDSTGVEYF
J gene: TRBJ1-3; D gene: -; clone size: -; V gene: TRBV23-1; CDR3 DNA: TGCGCCAGCAGTCATAAGAGCTCTGGAAACACCATATATTTT; CDR3 protein: CASSHKSSGNTIYF
J gene: TRBJ2-7; D gene: TRBD2; clone size: -; V gene: TRBV5-8; CDR3 DNA: TGTGCCAGCAGCGATGGGACTAGCGGGACCGGGACTTACGAGCAGTACTTC; CDR3 protein: CASSDGTSGTGTYEQYF
J gene: TRBJ1-5; D gene: -; clone size: -; V gene: TRBV12-3/TRBV12-4; CDR3 DNA: TGTGCCAGCAGGCTTAGTAGCAATCAGCCCCAGCATTTT; CDR3 protein: CASRLSSNQPQHF
J gene: TRBJ1-5; D gene: -; clone size: few; V gene: TRBV10-3; CDR3 DNA: TGTGCCATCAGTGTTAAGGGAACAGGCGATCAGCCCCAGCATTTT; CDR3 protein: CAISVKGTGDQPQHF
J gene: TRBJ1-1; D gene: TRBD1; clone size: -; V gene: TRBV5-1; CDR3 DNA: TGCGCCAGCGGTAGCCGGACAGGGGCGAACACTGAAGCTTTCTTT; CDR3 protein: CASGSRTGANTEAFF
J gene: TRBJ2-7; D gene: -; clone size: -; V gene: TRBV5-6; CDR3 DNA: TGTGCCAGCAGCCTTGACAGGTTCTCCTACGAGCAGTACTTC; CDR3 protein: CASSLDRFSYEQYF
J gene: TRBJ2-5; D gene: -; clone size: -; V gene: TRBV7-3; CDR3 DNA: TGTGCCAGCAGCTTAAGCAGGGAAGAGACCCAGTACTTC; CDR3 protein: CASSLSREETQYF